A selection of T cell receptor beta chains follows, all from one sample in a study of cytomegalovirus exposure and HLA in healthy donors. Generated by immunoSEQ multiplex PCR, the TCRdb table keeps only in-frame clones and is missing some. Of 150,000 to 200,000 clones detected, 80% to 90% appear once; the ten largest clones hold about 6%. The sequencing input was PBMCs. These receptors were obtained from a man aged 45-60 years in good health and CMV-seropositive. CDR3s include the opening cysteine and the closing phenylalanine or tryptophan. The D gene is left open where the match is weak. Size values are once, few and many counts, or a class for expanded clones, and some rows have none.

cdr3_nt | cdr3_aa | j_call | clone_size | d_call | v_call
TGTGCCAGCAGCGTAGTTAGTGGACAGGGGGCCGGGGAGCTGTTTTTT | CASSVVSGQGAGELFF | TRBJ2-2 | NA | TRBD1 | TRBV9
TGTGCCAGTAGTATCCGGGACAGCATTACAGATACGCAGTATTTT | CASSIRDSITDTQYF | TRBJ2-3 | NA | TRBD1 | TRBV19
TGTGCCAGCAGTTTTGGACAGGGACGGGTGAACACTGAAGCTTTCTTT | CASSFGQGRVNTEAFF | TRBJ1-1 | NA | TRBD1 | TRBV7-8
TGCGCCAGCAGCCAAGATTCGACCCTGTCGGGCTATGGCTACACCTTC | CASSQDSTLSGYGYTF | TRBJ1-2 | NA | NA | TRBV4-1
TGTGCCAGCATGGGACAGGGAAGGACTGAAGCTTTCTTT | CASMGQGRTEAFF | TRBJ1-1 | NA | TRBD1 | TRBV6-5
TGTGCCACCAGCTCTGGGTTTGGCCGGGGCACCGGGGAGCTGTTTTTT | CATSSGFGRGTGELFF | TRBJ2-2 | NA | NA | TRBV15
TGTGCCAGCAGTTCGCGGGAGTGGGATAGCGTGGATACGCAGTATTTT | CASSSREWDSVDTQYF | TRBJ2-3 | NA | TRBD2 | TRBV27
TGCAGCGTTGAAGGCCAGCGCTATGGCTACACCTTC | CSVEGQRYGYTF | TRBJ1-2 | NA | NA | TRBV29-1
TGTGCCAGCAGTTATCTCCAGGGGTCCCCTGAAGCTTTCTTT | CASSYLQGSPEAFF | TRBJ1-1 | NA | NA | TRBV6-6
TGTGCCAGCAGCTTAGGCAGGGATCATGGCTACACCTTC | CASSLGRDHGYTF | TRBJ1-2 | few | NA | TRBV13
TGCAGCGTAGGACAGAACATGAACACTGAAGCTTTCTTT | CSVGQNMNTEAFF | TRBJ1-1 | few | NA | TRBV29-1
TGTGCCAGCAGGGGAGGGGGGGCCGAGGAGACCCAGTACTTC | CASRGGGAEETQYF | TRBJ2-5 | NA | NA | TRBV6-5
TGTGCCTACCGGACAGGGGGGGACCAGCCCCAGCATTTT | CAYRTGGDQPQHF | TRBJ1-5 | NA | TRBD1 | TRBV2
TGTGCCAGTAGTAGTATCCCTTACACTGAAGCTTTCTTT | CASSSIPYTEAFF | TRBJ1-1 | NA | NA | TRBV19
TGTGCCAGCAGCTTGGGACAGGGGGCCATTGAGGGTGGCTACACCTTC | CASSLGQGAIEGGYTF | TRBJ1-2 | NA | TRBD1 | TRBV4-2
TGTGCCAGCAGCTTGGGCGGGCATTCCACAGATACGCAGTATTTT | CASSLGGHSTDTQYF | TRBJ2-3 | NA | NA | TRBV13
TGTGCCAGTAGTATCGGCGGGTACAATGAGCAGTTCTTC | CASSIGGYNEQFF | TRBJ2-1 | NA | NA | TRBV19
TGTGCCAGTAGTATTGAGACATACACCGGGGAGCTGTTTTTT | CASSIETYTGELFF | TRBJ2-2 | NA | NA | TRBV19
TGTGCCAGCAGCCCGGACAGGGGGGAAGCTTTCTTT | CASSPDRGEAFF | TRBJ1-1 | NA | TRBD1 | TRBV7-6
TGTGCCAGTAGTAGCGGGCTTAGCACAGATACGCAGTATTTT | CASSSGLSTDTQYF | TRBJ2-3 | NA | NA | TRBV19
TGTGCCAGCAGTGGGAACCCAGGGGTTGTCGACTATGGCTACACCTTC | CASSGNPGVVDYGYTF | TRBJ1-2 | NA | NA | TRBV2
TGTGCCAGCAGCTTAGCTTCCCAGAGACTCAACACCGGGGAGCTGTTTTTT | CASSLASQRLNTGELFF | TRBJ2-2 | NA | NA | TRBV7-6
TGTGCCAGCAGTCGTGCGGCGGATTTTAATGAAAAACTGTTTTTT | CASSRAADFNEKLFF | TRBJ1-4 | NA | NA | TRBV6-1
TGTGCCAGCAGCCGATCAGGTTGGACTAGCGGGGGGGGATCACAAGAGACCCAGTACTTC | CASSRSGWTSGGGSQETQYF | TRBJ2-5 | NA | TRBD2 | TRBV4-2
TGTGCTAGTGGTTTGGTAAACAGGGGTATGGACACCGGGGAGCTGTTTTTT | CASGLVNRGMDTGELFF | TRBJ2-2 | few | TRBD1 | TRBV12-5
TGTGCCAGCAGCGTACTAGCGACGCATGCAGATACGCAGTATTTT | CASSVLATHADTQYF | TRBJ2-3 | NA | NA | TRBV9
TGTGCCAGCAGCTTAAGCAGGGTTGGAGATACGCAGTATTTT | CASSLSRVGDTQYF | TRBJ2-3 | NA | NA | TRBV7-2
TGCGCCAGCAGTGAGTCAGGGGGAACCACAGATACGCAGTATTTT | CASSESGGTTDTQYF | TRBJ2-3 | NA | NA | TRBV10-1
TGCGCCAGCAGCAACCCCCCCCGGTATGAAAAACTGTTTTTT | CASSNPPRYEKLFF | TRBJ1-4 | NA | NA | TRBV5-1
TGTGCCAGCACCCCCGGGGACACCATATATTTT | CASTPGDTIYF | TRBJ1-3 | NA | NA | TRBV25-1
TGTGCCTTGGCAGGAGAGCAGTTCTTC | CALAGEQFF | TRBJ2-1 | NA | NA | TRBV6-1
TGTGCCAGCAGTGCCCAGTATGGCTACACCTTC | CASSAQYGYTF | TRBJ1-2 | NA | NA | TRBV6-1
TGTGCCAGCAGTTTAGTAGATGAGCAGTTCTTC | CASSLVDEQFF | TRBJ2-1 | NA | NA | TRBV28
TGTGCCAGCAGCTCTCTTGGGGGGGTTAACACTGAAGCTTTCTTT | CASSSLGGVNTEAFF | TRBJ1-1 | few | NA | TRBV11-3
TGTGCCAGCAGCTCCCCGCCCGGGGGTACAGAGACCCAGTACTTC | CASSSPPGGTETQYF | TRBJ2-5 | NA | NA | TRBV5-5
TGTGCCAGCAGCGTCCGCCCCGGGACAGGTTATAATGAAAAACTGTTTTTT | CASSVRPGTGYNEKLFF | TRBJ1-4 | NA | TRBD1 | TRBV7-6
TGTGCCAGTAGTATTGGAGCGGGAGGAACCTACAATGAGCAGTTCTTC | CASSIGAGGTYNEQFF | TRBJ2-1 | NA | TRBD2 | TRBV19
TGTGCCAGCGGGGACAGGGCGGCAGCTTTCTTT | CASGDRAAAFF | TRBJ1-1 | NA | TRBD1 | TRBV27
TGTGCCAGCAGCTTGGGAGGGCAGCAAGAGACCCAGTACTTC | CASSLGGQQETQYF | TRBJ2-5 | NA | NA | TRBV5-4
TGCGCCAGCAGGGGGACTAGCAGTACGCAGTATTTT | CASRGTSSTQYF | TRBJ2-3 | NA | TRBD2 | TRBV4-1
TGTGCCAGTAGTATATTTACCTATAGCAATCAGCCCCAGCATTTT | CASSIFTYSNQPQHF | TRBJ1-5 | NA | NA | TRBV19
TGTGCCAGCAGTCTGTCGTCGAACACCGGGGAGCTGTTTTTT | CASSLSSNTGELFF | TRBJ2-2 | NA | NA | TRBV7-7
TGTGCCAGCAGTTTATACAGCAGGGGATGGAGTGGCTACACCTTC | CASSLYSRGWSGYTF | TRBJ1-2 | NA | NA | TRBV27
TGCGCCAGCAGCTTGGCCATAGATACGCAGTATTTT | CASSLAIDTQYF | TRBJ2-3 | NA | NA | TRBV5-1
TGTGCCAGCAGCCAAGATCGGGCTAGCGGGCCCCAAGAGACCCAGTACTTC | CASSQDRASGPQETQYF | TRBJ2-5 | NA | TRBD2 | TRBV4-2
TGCAGCGTTGAAGATCTCCCCGGGAGTGGCTACACCTTC | CSVEDLPGSGYTF | TRBJ1-2 | NA | NA | TRBV29-1
TGTGCCAGTAGTATGAAAACTAGAGGACTAGCGGGGGGGTACAATGAGCAGTTCTTC | CASSMKTRGLAGGYNEQFF | TRBJ2-1 | NA | TRBD2 | TRBV19
TGTGCCAGTAGTCTAACTAGCGGGGGGAATGAGCAGTTCTTC | CASSLTSGGNEQFF | TRBJ2-1 | NA | TRBD2 | TRBV19
TGTGCCAGCAGACCTCAGGGATTCGGTGATTCACCCCTCCACTTT | CASRPQGFGDSPLHF | TRBJ1-6 | once | NA | TRBV28
TGTGCCAGCAGCTTTTCGCGGGGTCGGGGGTTGAATGAGCAGTTCTTC | CASSFSRGRGLNEQFF | TRBJ2-1 | NA | NA | TRBV7-9
TGTGCCAGCAGCTCCCAGGGTCTAGCGGGAGCCACCGGGGAGCTGTTTTTT | CASSSQGLAGATGELFF | TRBJ2-2 | NA | TRBD2 | TRBV7-3
TGTGCCAGCAGCTTCTACAGGGGGGGAGAGCAGTACTTC | CASSFYRGGEQYF | TRBJ2-5 | NA | NA | TRBV5-6